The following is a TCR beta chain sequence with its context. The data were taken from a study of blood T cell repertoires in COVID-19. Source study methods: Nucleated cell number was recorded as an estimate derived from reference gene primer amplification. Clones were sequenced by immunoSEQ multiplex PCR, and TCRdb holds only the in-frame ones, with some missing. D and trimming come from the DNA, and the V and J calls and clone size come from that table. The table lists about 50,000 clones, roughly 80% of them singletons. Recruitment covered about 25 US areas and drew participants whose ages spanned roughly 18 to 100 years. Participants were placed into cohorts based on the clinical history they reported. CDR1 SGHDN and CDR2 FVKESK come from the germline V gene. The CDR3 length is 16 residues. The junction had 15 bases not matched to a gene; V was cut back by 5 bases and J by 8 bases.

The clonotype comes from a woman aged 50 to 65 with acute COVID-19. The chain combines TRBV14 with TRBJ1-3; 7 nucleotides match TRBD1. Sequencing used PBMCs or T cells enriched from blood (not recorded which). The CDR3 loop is CASSEIQRGGTDTIYF. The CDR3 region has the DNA TGTGCCAGCAGCGAAATCCAAAGAGGGGGGACAGACACCATATATTTT.